The 8 T cell receptor beta chains listed next were all sequenced from one sample in a study of T cells after yellow fever vaccination. TCRdb reanalysed the 5' RACE reads using MiXCR and keeps one entry per CDR3 protein. The sample holds 620,000 or so distinct CDR3 sequences, around 16% seen once. Material: PBMCs, obtained 4 to 5 days after the first yellow fever vaccination. The source of these receptors is a young man who received the YFV17D yellow fever vaccine.

This clonotype was observed a few times. The chain uses TRBV11-3 and TRBJ2-2, with 7 bases matching TRBD1. Germline loops: CDR1 SGHNT, CDR2 YENEEA. The CDR3 runs to 14 residues. Unmatched junction bases numbered 3, after V lost 4 bases and J lost 4 bases. The CDR3 region is CASSSYRGTGELFF. CDR3 in DNA: TGTGCCAGCAGCTCATACAGGGGCACCGGGGAGCTGTTTTTT.

The chain is built from TRBV3-1 and TRBJ2-3, with 11 bases matching TRBD2. Trimming at V came to 5 bases and at J to 0 bases, leaving 4 bases not matched to a gene. Germline V gene sequence: CDR1 LGHDT, CDR2 YNNKEL (reference sequence). This CDR3 has 16 amino acids. CDR3 DNA sequence: TGTGCCAGCAGCTTTCGGACTAGCGGGAGCACAGATACGCAGTATTTT. It yields the protein CASSFRTSGSTDTQYF.

This clonotype was picked up one time. V usage is TRBV27 and J usage is TRBJ1-2; D unclear. There are 14 residues in the CDR3. Deletions cut 5 bases from V and 7 bases from J, with 17 bases between. Germline values: CDR1 MNHEY, CDR2 SMNVEV (reference sequence). The CDR3 DNA sequence: TGTGCCAGCAGTCTAGGTGGGGTGAGCAGTGGCTACACCTTC. Protein sequence: CASSLGGVSSGYTF.

The chain links TRBV9 to TRBJ2-6; D unclear. The CDR3 is made up of 15 amino acids. The germline CDR1 and CDR2 sequences are SGDLS and YYNGEE. Trimming pared 4 bases from V and 6 bases from J, leaving 14 bases between. This CDR3 is CASSLGSSQANVLTF. Written as DNA, the CDR3 is TGTGCCAGCAGCCTGGGGTCCTCTCAGGCCAACGTCCTGACTTTC.

In this sample, this clonotype turned up many times. The chain recombines TRBV27 with TRBJ2-7; D perhaps matches TRBD2 (6 bases). From germline, CDR1 is MNHEY and CDR2 SMNVEV (reference sequence). V lost 4 bases and J lost 3, with 13 bases in between. This CDR3 is built from 14 residues. CDR3 bases: TGTGCCAGCAGTTCCCGGGGAGGTTACTACGAGCAGTACTTC. As protein: CASSSRGGYYEQYF.

This clonotype appeared a few times. The gene calls are TRBV29-1 and TRBJ1-2; D is perhaps TRBD1 (5 bases). CDR3 size: 12 residues. Germline lookup yields CDR1 SQVTM and CDR2 ANQGSEA. Deletions cut 6 bases from V and 0 bases from J, with 8 bases between. CDR3 sequence (DNA): TGCAGCGTAGAGACAGCTAACTATGGCTACACCTTC. Its translation: CSVETANYGYTF. Full variable domain (remainder filled in from reference TRBV29-1 and TRBJ1-2): SAVISQKPSRDICQRGTSLTIQCQVDSQVTMMFWYRQQPGQSLTLIATANQGSEATYESGFVIDKFPISRPNLTFSTLTVSNMSPEDSSIYLCSVETANYGYTFGSGTRLTVV.

J is TRBJ1-1 and V is TRBV28, with 9 bases matching TRBD1. The ends lost 2 bases at V and 3 bases at J; junction bases unmatched: 7. Per the germline V gene, CDR1 is MDHEN and CDR2 is SYDVKM. The CDR3 covers 16 residues. DNA for the CDR3: TGTGCCAGCAGTTTAATACAGGGGGCGGGGGACACTGAAGCTTTCTTT. Its translation is CASSLIQGAGDTEAFF.

V gene TRBV24-1 combines with J gene TRBJ2-3, with TRBD1 matching over 10 bases. This CDR3 is built from 16 residues. The germline gives CDR1 KGHDR, CDR2 SFDVKD. V lost 3 bases to trimming and J lost 5 bases; unmatched junction nucleotides: 7. The CDR3 DNA is TGTGCCACCAGTGATCCCACCGGGACAGGGGAAGATACGCAGTATTTT. This gives the protein CATSDPTGTGEDTQYF.